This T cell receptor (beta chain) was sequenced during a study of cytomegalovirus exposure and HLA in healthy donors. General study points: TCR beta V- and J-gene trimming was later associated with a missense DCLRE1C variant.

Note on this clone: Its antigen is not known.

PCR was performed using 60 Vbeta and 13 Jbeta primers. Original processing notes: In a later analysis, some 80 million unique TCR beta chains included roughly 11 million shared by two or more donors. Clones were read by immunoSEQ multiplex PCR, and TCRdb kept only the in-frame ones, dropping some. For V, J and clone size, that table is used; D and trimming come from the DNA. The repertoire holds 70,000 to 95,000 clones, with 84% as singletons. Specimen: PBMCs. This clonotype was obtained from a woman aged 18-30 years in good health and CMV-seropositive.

As DNA, the CDR3 is TGTGCCAGTACCGTGACAGTTTCGAACTATGGCTACACCTTC. Protein product: CASTVTVSNYGYTF. The chain has TRBV19 and TRBJ1-2, with D tentatively TRBD1 (5 bases). This CDR3 has 14 amino acids. Germline CDR1 LNHDA, CDR2 SQIVND (reference sequence). Trimming shortened V by 7 bases and J by 2 bases, and 14 bases separated the two germline ends.